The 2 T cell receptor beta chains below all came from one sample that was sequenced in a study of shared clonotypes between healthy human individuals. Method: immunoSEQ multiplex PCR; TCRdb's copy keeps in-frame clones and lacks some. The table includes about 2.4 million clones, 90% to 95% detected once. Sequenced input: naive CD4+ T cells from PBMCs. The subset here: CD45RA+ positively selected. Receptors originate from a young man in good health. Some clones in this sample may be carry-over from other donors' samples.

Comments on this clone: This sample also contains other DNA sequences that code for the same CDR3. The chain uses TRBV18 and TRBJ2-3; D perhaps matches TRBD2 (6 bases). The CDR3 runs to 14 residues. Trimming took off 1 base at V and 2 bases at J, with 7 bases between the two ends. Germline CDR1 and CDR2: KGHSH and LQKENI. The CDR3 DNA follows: TGTGCCAGCTCACCACTAGCGGTCACAGATACGCAGTATTTT. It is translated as CASSPLAVTDTQYF.

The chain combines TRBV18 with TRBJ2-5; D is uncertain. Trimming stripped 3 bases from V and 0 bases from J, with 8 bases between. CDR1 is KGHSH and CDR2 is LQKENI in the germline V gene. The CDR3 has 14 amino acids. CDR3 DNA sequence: TGTGCCAGCTCACCGGCCCGGGACCAAGAGACCCAGTACTTC. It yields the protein CASSPARDQETQYF.